This T cell receptor beta chain was recorded in a study of blood T cell repertoires in COVID-19. Study background: Sources were T cells, B-cell-depleted T cells, or PBMCs; the material itself was cDNA or gDNA.

Here immunoSEQ multiplex PCR was the method, and the copy in TCRdb shows in-frame clones only, minus some. The sample includes about 440,000 clones, less than 95% of them seen just once. Germline assignment: CDR1 KGHSH and CDR2 LQKENI. Trimming at V came to 2 bases and at J to 6 bases, leaving 5 bases not matched to a gene. The CDR3 runs to 14 residues. Resolution of symptoms, clearance, or two negative PCRs was present in recovered Cohort 3 donors. The sequencing sample was made of PBMCs or T cells enriched from blood (not recorded which). The chain employs TRBV18 and TRBJ1-2; 8 nucleotides match TRBD1. This TCR derives from a man aged 18 to 30 who had recovered from COVID-19. CDR3 sequence (DNA): TGTGCCAGCTCACCATCACAGGGGGTTGATGGCTACACCTTC. Amino acids: CASSPSQGVDGYTF.